This TCR beta chain is drawn from a study of cytomegalovirus exposure and HLA in healthy donors. Across the study: The study placed around 85% of its 398 genotyped donors in the Caucasian-associated ancestry cluster. Study-wide results and caveats: The study designated 164 TCR beta chains cytomegalovirus-associated.

About this clone itself: Antigen unknown.

The donors, nominally healthy at sampling, likely had unrecorded immune exposures. Amplification used 60 Vbeta primers and 13 Jbeta primers. Clones were sequenced by immunoSEQ multiplex PCR, and TCRdb holds only the in-frame ones, with some missing. The sample records roughly 80,000 clones, roughly two thirds being singletons. The sequenced material came from PBMCs. The TCR was taken from a woman aged 50 to 65 in good health and CMV-seropositive.

CDR3 DNA sequence: TGTGCCAGCAGCCACAGGGAGACTGAAGCTTTCTTT. Translated, it gives CASSHRETEAFF. The V call is TRBV7-9, the J call TRBJ1-1; D is perhaps TRBD1 (6 bases). The length of the CDR3 is 12 residues. With 5 bases removed from V and 5 bases from J, the gap between germline ends came to 9 bases. CDR1 SEHNR and CDR2 FQNEAQ come from the germline V gene (reference sequence).